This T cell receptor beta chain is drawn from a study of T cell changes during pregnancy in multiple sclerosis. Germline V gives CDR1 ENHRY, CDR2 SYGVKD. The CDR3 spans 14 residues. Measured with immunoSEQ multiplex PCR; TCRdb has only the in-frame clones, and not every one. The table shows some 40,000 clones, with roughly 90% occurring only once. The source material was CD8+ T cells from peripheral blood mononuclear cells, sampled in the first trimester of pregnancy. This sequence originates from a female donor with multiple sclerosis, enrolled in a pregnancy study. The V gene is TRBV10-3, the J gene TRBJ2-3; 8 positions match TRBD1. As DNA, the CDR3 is TGTGTATTGGACAGGGATGAGGCCACAGATACGCAGTATTTT. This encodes CVLDRDEATDTQYF.